The 21 T cell receptor beta chains reported below all come from one sample, sequenced in a study of T cell responses to AZD1222 COVID-19 vaccine. Data came from immunoSEQ multiplex PCR; TCRdb stores just in-frame clones and leaves some out. The sample consists of 50,000 to 75,000 clones, 76% of them appearing once. Source: peripheral blood, taken on day 0 of AZD1222 vaccination. The receptors originated from an adult in good health.

The chain recombines TRBV10-3 with TRBJ2-2; perhaps TRBD1 as D (6 bases). Germline loops: CDR1 ENHRY, CDR2 SYGVKD. This CDR3 has 14 amino acids. Trimming took off 5 bases at V and 4 bases at J, with 11 bases between the two ends. CDR3 bases: TGTGCCATCAGTCCGGACAGTCCCACCGGGGAGCTGTTTTTT. This sequence encodes CAISPDSPTGELFF.

The chain couples TRBV27 to TRBJ1-1; tentative D call: TRBD1 (6 bases). Germline V gene lookup returns CDR1 MNHEY and CDR2 SMNVEV (reference sequence). There are 12 residues in the CDR3. Trimming stripped 6 bases from V and 4 bases from J, with 9 bases between. CDR3 residues: CASRTGATEAFF. DNA of the CDR3: TGTGCCAGCAGGACAGGAGCCACTGAAGCTTTCTTT.

This rearrangement joins TRBV6-5 to TRBJ2-5; D call uncertain. CDR3 length equals 15 residues. Germline values: CDR1 MNHEY, CDR2 SVGAGI. The germline V and J ends were trimmed by 0 bases and 3 bases, with 11 bases remaining between them. CDR3 protein: CASSYSMRLEETQYF. CDR3 nucleotide sequence: TGTGCCAGCAGTTACTCGATGAGGCTAGAAGAGACCCAGTACTTC.

The chain uses TRBV9 and TRBJ2-3; D is uncertain. Germline CDR1 reads SGDLS; CDR2 reads YYNGEE. The ends were cut back, 6 bases at V and 0 bases at J, with 14 bases in the middle. The CDR3 is 15 amino acids. In nucleotides, the CDR3 is TGTGCCAGCACCGTTGGATATTCTAGCACAGATACGCAGTATTTT. It specifies CASTVGYSSTDTQYF.

The chain carries TRBV5-1 and TRBJ2-1; D perhaps matches TRBD2 (6 bases). V was pared by 4 bases and J by 2 bases, with 10 bases between. The CDR3 runs to 14 residues. Germline V gives CDR1 SGHRS, CDR2 YFSETQ. DNA for the CDR3: TGCGCCAGCAGCCCGGGACTGACCTACAATGAGCAGTTCTTC. This gives the protein CASSPGLTYNEQFF.

The J gene is TRBJ2-7, the V gene TRBV15, with D perhaps matching TRBD1 or TRBD2 (6 bases each). This CDR3 is 17 amino acids long. V lost 0 bases, J lost 0 bases, and 15 bases lay in between. Germline lookup yields CDR1 LNHNV and CDR2 YYDKDF (reference sequence). The CDR3 DNA reads TGTGCCACCAGCAGAGATGAGTGGGGGGCCGACTCCTACGAGCAGTACTTC. Its protein product is CATSRDEWGADSYEQYF.

This clone was observed a single time. The chain employs TRBV11-3 and TRBJ2-1; possibly TRBD1 for D (6 bases). The CDR3 length is 13 residues. Per the germline V gene, CDR1 is SGHNT and CDR2 is YENEEA. V was clipped by 4 bases and J by 8 bases, with 12 bases between them. The CDR3 region is CASSSYSGDEQFF. In DNA, the CDR3 is TGTGCCAGCAGCTCCTATTCAGGGGATGAGCAGTTCTTC.

This rearrangement joins TRBV6-6 to TRBJ1-4, with 10 bases lining up with TRBD1. After removal of 2 bases from V and 8 bases from J, the junction contained 5 bases not matched to a gene. The CDR3 has 15 amino acids. The germline V gene has CDR1 MNHNY and CDR2 SVGAGI (reference sequence). The CDR3 is CASSYSGQGVEKLFF. The CDR3 DNA follows: TGTGCCAGCAGTTACAGCGGACAGGGGGTCGAAAAACTGTTTTTT.

The CDR3 DNA sequence: TGTGCCAGCAGCTTAGCGCACGGGACCTACGAGCAGTACTTC. Encoded protein: CASSLAHGTYEQYF. The chain carries TRBV7-8 and TRBJ2-7, with a weak D call TRBD2 (5 bases). This CDR3 has 14 amino acids. Trimming removed 0 bases at V and 2 bases at J, with 8 bases between. The germline V gene has CDR1 SGHVS and CDR2 FQNEAQ. The complete variable domain, with remaining parts taken from reference TRBV7-8 and TRBJ2-7, reads GAGVSQSPRYKVAKRGQDVALRCDPISGHVSLFWYQQALGQGPEFLTYFQNEAQLDKSGLPSDRFFAERPEGSVSTLKIQRTQQEDSAVYLCASSLAHGTYEQYFGPGTRLTVT.

The rearrangement links TRBV6-5 to TRBJ1-5; possibly TRBD1 for D (6 bases). Germline-derived CDR1 and CDR2 are MNHEY and SVGAGI. The V gene lost 0 bases and the J gene lost 6 bases, with 9 bases spanning the gap. This CDR3 has 14 residues. For the CDR3, the DNA is TGTGCCAGCAGTTACTCGCAGGGGACTCAGCCCCAGCATTTT. It specifies CASSYSQGTQPQHF.

The chain joins TRBV12-3 or TRBV12-4 to TRBJ1-2; no definite D call. The length of the CDR3 is 13 residues. The V end was cut by 6 bases, the J end by 4 bases, with 12 bases between. In nucleotides, the CDR3 is TGTGCCAGCAGATATCGGGGAACCTATGGCTACACCTTC. Its protein product is CASRYRGTYGYTF.

The chain carries TRBV7-9 and TRBJ1-2, with D possibly matching TRBD1 (6 bases). In germline, CDR1 is SEHNR, CDR2 FQNEAQ (reference sequence). V was cut by 4 bases and J by 3 bases, with 15 bases left in between. This CDR3 contains 15 residues. The CDR3 nucleotides read TGTGCCAGCAGCTATGGACCAAGGGGGGACTATGGCTACACCTTC. Translating gives CASSYGPRGDYGYTF.

V usage is TRBV5-1 and J usage is TRBJ2-7; D is unclear. Germline CDR1 reads SGHRS; CDR2 reads YFSETQ. V lost 4 bases, J lost 0 bases, and 8 bases lay in between. CDR3 length: 13 residues. Here the CDR3 DNA reads TGCGCCAGCAGCCCGACAACCTCCTACGAGCAGTACTTC. Translating gives CASSPTTSYEQYF.

The genes are TRBV7-2 and TRBJ2-5; D uncertain. Germline values: CDR1 SGHTA, CDR2 FQGNSA. The CDR3 is made up of 13 amino acids. V was trimmed by 4 bases and J by 5 bases, leaving 11 bases between them. The CDR3 DNA follows: TGTGCCAGCAGCTCGTCGATTCTGGAGACCCAGTACTTC. This gives the protein CASSSSILETQYF.

This clone has only one observation. V and J are TRBV6-5 and TRBJ2-7; 7 nucleotides line up with TRBD1. Germline V gene sequence: CDR1 MNHEY, CDR2 SVGAGI. V was clipped by 6 bases and J by 3 bases; unmatched bases: 8. The CDR3 is 14 residues long. The CDR3 region has the DNA TGTGCCAGCAGCCCGCCCGGGACAGTCTACGAGCAGTACTTC. Translation gives CASSPPGTVYEQYF.

The chain employs TRBV6-1 and TRBJ1-2; perhaps TRBD1 as D (6 bases). The V and J ends lost 3 bases and 5 bases respectively, with 7 bases between them. Germline V gives CDR1 MNHNS, CDR2 SASEGT. This CDR3 region has 12 residues. The CDR3 nucleotides read TGTGCCAGCAGTGATCAGGGGTATGGCTACACCTTC. It is translated as CASSDQGYGYTF.

The rearrangement uses TRBV5-6 and TRBJ1-2; unclear D gene. CDR1 SGHDT and CDR2 YYEEEE come from the germline V gene. This CDR3 comprises 12 residues. V was pared by 2 bases and J by 6 bases, with 8 bases between. The CDR3 loop reads CASSLKDDGYTF. The DNA for the CDR3 is TGTGCCAGCAGCTTAAAGGACGATGGCTACACCTTC. The whole variable domain, remainder taken from reference TRBV5-6 and TRBJ1-2, is DAGVTQSPTHLIKTRGQQVTLRCSPKSGHDTVSWYQQALGQGPQFIFQYYEEEERQRGNFPDRFSGHQFPNYSSELNVNALLLGDSALYLCASSLKDDGYTFGSGTRLTVV.

This clone has just one count. The gene calls are TRBV30 and TRBJ1-5; the D is unclear. The CDR3 covers 13 residues. The germline V gene encodes CDR1 GTSNPN and CDR2 SVGIG (reference sequence). Trimming removed 0 bases from V and 2 bases from J, with 5 bases in between. This CDR3 reads CAWSVSGNQPQHF. The CDR3 DNA is TGTGCCTGGAGTGTATCAGGCAATCAGCCCCAGCATTTT.

The chain couples TRBV3-1 (or the pseudogene TRBV3-2) to TRBJ1-1, with D possibly TRBD1 on 6 matching bases. V dropped 1 base and J dropped 11 bases, with 14 bases sitting between them. CDR3 length: 13 residues. CDR1 is LGHDT, CDR2 YNNKEL, per germline (reference sequence). The CDR3 DNA reads as TGTGCCAGCAGCCAAGGGCACGGGGGCGTGGCTTTCTTT. Its protein is CASSQGHGGVAFF.

This clone showed up just a few times. The chain couples TRBV18 to TRBJ2-2; TRBD2 is a possible D gene (6 bases). This CDR3 is 17 amino acids long. Trimming removed 5 bases from V and 0 bases from J, with 16 bases in between. Looked up from germline, CDR1 is KGHSH and CDR2 is LQKENI. The CDR3 sequence is CASSEGLGPPNTGELFF. CDR3 DNA: TGTGCCAGCTCAGAGGGACTGGGGCCCCCGAACACCGGGGAGCTGTTTTTT.

The chain employs TRBV7-2 and TRBJ2-7, with a tentative D call TRBD1 (5 bases). Deletions cut 7 bases from V and 1 base from J, with 14 bases between. Germline V gives CDR1 SGHTA, CDR2 FQGNSA. The CDR3 contains 14 residues. CDR3 coding DNA: TGTGCCAGCATCAGGGATGAACTGTCCTACGAGCAGTACTTC. Translation gives CASIRDELSYEQYF. The full variable domain, its missing parts supplied by reference TRBV7-2 and TRBJ2-7, is GAGVSQSPSNKVTEKGKDVELRCDPISGHTALYWYRQSLGQGLEFLIYFQGNSAPDKSGLPSDRFSAERTGGSVSTLTIQRTQQEDSAVYLCASIRDELSYEQYFGPGTRLTVT.